This TCR beta chain stems from a study of blood T cell repertoires in COVID-19 (TCRdb year 2020). Context from the whole study: Collaborator samples came from the United States, Italy and Spain and covered acute and convalescent phases of COVID-19. The material from the prospective study consisted of cDNA or gDNA derived from T cells, B-cell-depleted T cells, or PBMCs. The dataset comprised deeply sampled blood TCRbeta repertoires from subjects exposed to, actively infected with, or recovered from COVID-19. The repertoires were released in a freely available public database meant as a resource for research on the immune response to SARS-CoV-2. Samples were obtained from the ongoing ImmuneRACE study (first 160 participants) and from over 1,000 subjects provided by 6 global collaborators. Nearly every sample came with metadata listing a de-identified subject ID, COVID-19 status, age in years and sex. Where available, HLA class I and class II types were obtained from metadata supplied by the sample provider rather than from assay-based typing.

One collaborating source in Seattle enrolled patients while the patients were actively infected and followed the patients over time throughout the course of disease. Whole blood was collected in K2EDTA tubes by collaborating institutions according to the institutions' own protocols. For TCRbeta analysis, collaborators shipped samples in one of three forms: frozen whole blood, isolated PBMCs, or DNA extracted from either of those sample types. Via the germline V gene (reference sequence), CDR1 is LNHDA and CDR2 SQIVND. V is trimmed back by 8 bases and J by 0 bases, and the junction contains 13 bases that no gene match accounts for. The CDR3 spans 18 residues, from the cysteine through the phenylalanine. The only DNA kept is the CDR3, 54 bases in frame from the first base. Broader findings and caveats from the paper: The amount of clinical and demographic metadata varied by source and participant and was provided uncurated.

The immunoSEQ Assay, a bias-controlled multiplex PCR, was used to amplify TCRbeta CDR3 regions from genomic DNA. As for the authors' bioinformatics: The number of nucleated cells in each sample was estimated from the amplification of reference gene primers within the assay. To quantify the absolute abundance of each unique TCRbeta CDR3 rearrangement, sequence reads were collapsed and filtered. Productive Simpson clonality was computed per sample as the square root of Simpson's diversity index over productive rearrangements. TCRdb holds this immuneACCESS table with in-frame rearrangements only. Some clones are missing; in checked studies, unresolved V genes explain under half, and the rest has no known cause. That table supplies the V and J calls and clone size; D and trimming were determined from the DNA. The sample yields approximately 250,000 clones; roughly 82% were counted once. Approximately 5.5% of the sample is taken by the ten largest.

As regards this clone: This receptor's antigen is unknown. Base qualities are not at hand, and no much larger clone is one base apart.

The sequenced sample consisted of peripheral blood. This TCR was sampled from a woman older than 75 with COVID-19, enrolled during active disease. The chain is assembled from TRBV19 and TRBJ2-1, with 10 central nucleotides matching TRBD2. The CDR3 protein sequence reads: CASANSGGLWSSYNEQFF. The DNA sequence is as follows: TGTGCCAGTGCTAATAGCGGGGGGCTATGGAGCTCCTACAATGAGCAGTTCTTC. The full variable domain, completed from the reference TRBV19 and TRBJ2-1 proteins outside the CDR3, reads DGGITQSPKYLFRKEGQNVTLSCEQNLNHDAMYWYRQDPGQGLRLIYYSQIVNDFQKGDIAEGYSVSREKKESFPLTVTSAQKNPTAFYLCASANSGGLWSSYNEQFFGPGTRLTVL.